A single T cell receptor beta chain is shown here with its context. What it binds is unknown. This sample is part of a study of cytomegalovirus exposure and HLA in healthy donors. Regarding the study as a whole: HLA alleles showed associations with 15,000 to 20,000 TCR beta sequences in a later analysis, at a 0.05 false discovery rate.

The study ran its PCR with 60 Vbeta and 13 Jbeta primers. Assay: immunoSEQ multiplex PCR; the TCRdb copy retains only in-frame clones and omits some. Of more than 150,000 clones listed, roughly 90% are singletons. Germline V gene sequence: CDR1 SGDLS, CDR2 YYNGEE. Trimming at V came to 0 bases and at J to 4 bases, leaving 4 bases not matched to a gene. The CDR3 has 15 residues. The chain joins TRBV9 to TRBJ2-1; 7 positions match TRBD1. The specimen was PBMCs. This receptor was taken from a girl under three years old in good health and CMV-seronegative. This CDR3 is CASSVVPDRYNEQFF. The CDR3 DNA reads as TGTGCCAGCAGCGTAGTCCCGGACAGGTACAATGAGCAGTTCTTC.